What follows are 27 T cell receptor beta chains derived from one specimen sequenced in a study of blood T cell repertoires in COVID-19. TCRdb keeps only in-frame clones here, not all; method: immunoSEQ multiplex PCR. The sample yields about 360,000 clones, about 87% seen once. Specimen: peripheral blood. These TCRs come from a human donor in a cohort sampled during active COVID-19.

The CDR3 DNA reads TGTGCCAGCAGCTCGGCCTTCAGACAGGGGGGCTACGAGCAGTACTTC. Its translation is CASSSAFRQGGYEQYF. The chain employs TRBV5-4 and TRBJ2-7, with 9 bases identical to TRBD1. Germline trimming cut 3 bases from V and 3 bases from J; bases unmatched to any gene: 10. The CDR3 loop spans 16 amino acids. Germline loops: CDR1 SGHNT, CDR2 YYREEE (reference sequence).

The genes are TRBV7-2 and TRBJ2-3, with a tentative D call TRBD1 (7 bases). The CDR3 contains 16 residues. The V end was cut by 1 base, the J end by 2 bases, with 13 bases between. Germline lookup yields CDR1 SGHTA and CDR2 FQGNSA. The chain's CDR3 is CASSLDARGATDTQYF. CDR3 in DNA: TGTGCCAGCAGCTTAGATGCCAGGGGGGCCACAGATACGCAGTATTTT.

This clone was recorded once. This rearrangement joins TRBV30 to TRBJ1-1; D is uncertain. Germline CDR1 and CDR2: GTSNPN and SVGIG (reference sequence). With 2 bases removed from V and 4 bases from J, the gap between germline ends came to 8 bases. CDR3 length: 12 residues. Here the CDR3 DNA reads TGTGCCTGGAGTAAACAGTCCACTGAAGCTTTCTTT. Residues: CAWSKQSTEAFF.

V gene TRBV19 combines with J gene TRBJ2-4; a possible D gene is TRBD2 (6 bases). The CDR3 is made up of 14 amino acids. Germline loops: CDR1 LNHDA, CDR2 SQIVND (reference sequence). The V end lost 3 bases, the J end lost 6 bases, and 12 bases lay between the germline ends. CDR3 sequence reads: CASSMGGDRNIQYF. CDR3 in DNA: TGTGCCAGTAGTATGGGGGGAGATAGAAACATTCAGTACTTC.

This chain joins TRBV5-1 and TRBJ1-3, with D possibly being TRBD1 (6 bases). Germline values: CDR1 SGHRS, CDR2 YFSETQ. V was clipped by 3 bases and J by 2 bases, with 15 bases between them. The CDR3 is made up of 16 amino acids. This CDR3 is CASSSSTQGTGNTIYF. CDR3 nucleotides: TGCGCCAGCAGCTCCTCCACCCAGGGGACTGGAAACACCATATATTTT.

CDR3 nucleotide sequence: TGTGCCAGCAGCTATTACCCCGGGGGGAGGGGGGCGGTTCATCGGAACACTGAAGCTTTCTTT. Translating gives CASSYYPGGRGAVHRNTEAFF. The chain combines TRBV7-8 with TRBJ1-1, with D maybe TRBD1 (6 bases). The length of the CDR3 is 21 residues. Trimming removed 4 bases from V and 1 base from J, with 31 bases in between. CDR1 SGHVS and CDR2 FQNEAQ come from the germline V gene.

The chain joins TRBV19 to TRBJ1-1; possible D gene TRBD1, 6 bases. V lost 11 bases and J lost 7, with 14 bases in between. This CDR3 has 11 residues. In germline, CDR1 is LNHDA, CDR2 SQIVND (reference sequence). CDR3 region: CASRGSGEAFF. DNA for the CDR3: TGTGCCTCAAGGGGGTCAGGTGAAGCTTTCTTT. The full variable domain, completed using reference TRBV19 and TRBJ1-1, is DGGITQSPKYLFRKEGQNVTLSCEQNLNHDAMYWYRQDPGQGLRLIYYSQIVNDFQKGDIAEGYSVSREKKESFPLTVTSAQKNPTAFYLCASRGSGEAFFGQGTRLTVV.

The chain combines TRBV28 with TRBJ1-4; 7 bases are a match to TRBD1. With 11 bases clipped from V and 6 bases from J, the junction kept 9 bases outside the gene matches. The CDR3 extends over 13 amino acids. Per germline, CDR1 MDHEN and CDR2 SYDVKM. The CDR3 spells CAVGGRGDEKLFF. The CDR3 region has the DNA TGTGCCGTGGGCGGCAGGGGGGATGAAAAACTGTTTTTT.

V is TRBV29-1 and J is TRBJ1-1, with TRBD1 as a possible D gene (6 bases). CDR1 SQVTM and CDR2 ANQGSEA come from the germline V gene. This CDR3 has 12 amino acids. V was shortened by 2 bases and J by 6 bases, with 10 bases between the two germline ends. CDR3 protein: CSVETGMAEAFF. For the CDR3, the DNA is TGCAGCGTTGAAACAGGGATGGCTGAAGCTTTCTTT.

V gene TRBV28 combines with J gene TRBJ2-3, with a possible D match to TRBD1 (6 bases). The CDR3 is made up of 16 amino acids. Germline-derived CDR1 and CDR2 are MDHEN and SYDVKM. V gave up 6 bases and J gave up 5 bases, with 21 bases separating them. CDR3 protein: CASSPVGTRGEDTQYF. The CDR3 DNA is TGTGCCAGCAGCCCCGTCGGGACAAGAGGGGAAGATACGCAGTATTTT.

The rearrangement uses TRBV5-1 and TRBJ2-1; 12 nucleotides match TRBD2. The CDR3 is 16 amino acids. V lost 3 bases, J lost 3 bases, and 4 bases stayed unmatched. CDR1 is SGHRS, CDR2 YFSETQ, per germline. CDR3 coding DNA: TGCGCCAGCAGCTCAGGACTAGCGGGGCTCTACAATGAGCAGTTCTTC. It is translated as CASSSGLAGLYNEQFF. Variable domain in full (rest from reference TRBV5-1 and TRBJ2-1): KAGVTQTPRYLIKTRGQQVTLSCSPISGHRSVSWYQQTPGQGLQFLFEYFSETQRNKGNFPGRFSGRQFSNSRSEMNVSTLELGDSALYLCASSSGLAGLYNEQFFGPGTRLTVL.

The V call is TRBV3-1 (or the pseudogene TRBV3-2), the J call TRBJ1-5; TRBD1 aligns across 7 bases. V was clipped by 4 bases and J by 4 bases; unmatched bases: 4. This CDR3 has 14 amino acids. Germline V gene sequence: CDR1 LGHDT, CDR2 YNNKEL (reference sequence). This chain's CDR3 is CASSPEGANQPQHF. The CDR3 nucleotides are TGTGCCAGCAGCCCGGAGGGGGCGAATCAGCCCCAGCATTTT.

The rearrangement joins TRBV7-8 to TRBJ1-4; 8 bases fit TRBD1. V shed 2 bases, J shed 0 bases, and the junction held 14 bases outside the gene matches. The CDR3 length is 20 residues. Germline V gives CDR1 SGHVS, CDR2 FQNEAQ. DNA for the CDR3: TGTGCCAGCAGCTTAAACCGTCTAGGACAGGGCCCAGCAACTAATGAAAAACTGTTTTTT. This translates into CASSLNRLGQGPATNEKLFF.

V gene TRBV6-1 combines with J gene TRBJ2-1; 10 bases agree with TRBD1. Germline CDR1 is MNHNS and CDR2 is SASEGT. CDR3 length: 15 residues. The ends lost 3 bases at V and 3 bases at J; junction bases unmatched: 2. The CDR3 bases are TGTGCCAGCAGTGAGGGACAGGGGAGCTACAATGAGCAGTTCTTC. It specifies CASSEGQGSYNEQFF.

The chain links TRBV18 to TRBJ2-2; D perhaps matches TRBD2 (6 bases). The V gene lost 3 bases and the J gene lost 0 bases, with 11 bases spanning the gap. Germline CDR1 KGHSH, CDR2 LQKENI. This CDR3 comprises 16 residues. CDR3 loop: CASSPRGAANTGELFF. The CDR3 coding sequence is TGTGCCAGCTCACCGCGGGGTGCAGCGAACACCGGGGAGCTGTTTTTT. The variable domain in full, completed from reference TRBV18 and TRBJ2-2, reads NAGVMQNPRHLVRRRGQEARLRCSPMKGHSHVYWYRQLPEEGLKFMVYLQKENIIDESGMPKERFSAEFPKEGPSILRIQQVVRGDSAAYFCASSPRGAANTGELFFGEGSRLTVL.

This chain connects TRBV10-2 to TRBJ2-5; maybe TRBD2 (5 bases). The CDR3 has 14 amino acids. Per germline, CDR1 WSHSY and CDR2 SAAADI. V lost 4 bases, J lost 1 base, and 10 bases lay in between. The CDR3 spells CASSVLGIQETQYF. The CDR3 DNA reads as TGCGCCAGCAGTGTCCTCGGGATCCAAGAGACCCAGTACTTC.

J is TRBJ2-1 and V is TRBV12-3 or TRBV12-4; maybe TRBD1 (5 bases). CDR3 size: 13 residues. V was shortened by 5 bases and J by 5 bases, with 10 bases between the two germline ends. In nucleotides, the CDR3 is TGTGCCAGCAGTCCTTGGGGCAACAATGAGCAGTTCTTC. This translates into CASSPWGNNEQFF.

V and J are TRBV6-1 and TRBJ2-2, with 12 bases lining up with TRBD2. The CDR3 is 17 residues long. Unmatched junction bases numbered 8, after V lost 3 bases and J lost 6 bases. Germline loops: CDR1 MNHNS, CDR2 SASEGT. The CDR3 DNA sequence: TGTGCCAGCAGTGAGCTAGCGGGGGGGCTATTGGCCGGGGAGCTGTTTTTT. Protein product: CASSELAGGLLAGELFF.

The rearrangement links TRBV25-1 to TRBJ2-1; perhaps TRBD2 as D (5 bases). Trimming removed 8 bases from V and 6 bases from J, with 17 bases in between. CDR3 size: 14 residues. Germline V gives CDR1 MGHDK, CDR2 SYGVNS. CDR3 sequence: CASRSDPAGNEQFF. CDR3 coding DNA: TGTGCCAGCCGATCCGACCCCGCGGGCAATGAGCAGTTCTTC.

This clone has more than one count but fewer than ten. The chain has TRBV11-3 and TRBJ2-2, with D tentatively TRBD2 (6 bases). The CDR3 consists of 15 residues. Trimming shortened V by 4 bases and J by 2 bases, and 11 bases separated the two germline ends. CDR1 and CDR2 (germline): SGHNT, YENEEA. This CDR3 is CASSSGAGNTGELFF. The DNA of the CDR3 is TGTGCCAGCAGCTCCGGGGCGGGAAACACCGGGGAGCTGTTTTTT.

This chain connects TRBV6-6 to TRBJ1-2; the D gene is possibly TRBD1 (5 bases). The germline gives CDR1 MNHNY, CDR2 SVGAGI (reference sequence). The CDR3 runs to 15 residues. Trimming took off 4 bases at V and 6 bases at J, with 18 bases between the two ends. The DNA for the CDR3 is TGTGCCAGCAGTTCCCGCCTGGGGGGGATCGATGGCTACACCTTC. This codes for CASSSRLGGIDGYTF.

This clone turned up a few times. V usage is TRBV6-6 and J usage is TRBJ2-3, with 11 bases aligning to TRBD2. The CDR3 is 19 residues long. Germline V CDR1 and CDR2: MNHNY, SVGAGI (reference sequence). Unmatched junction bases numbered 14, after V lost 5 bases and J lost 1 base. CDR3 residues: CASSPYIPGLAAGTDTQYF. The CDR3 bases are TGTGCCAGCAGTCCCTACATACCGGGACTAGCGGCAGGCACAGATACGCAGTATTTT.

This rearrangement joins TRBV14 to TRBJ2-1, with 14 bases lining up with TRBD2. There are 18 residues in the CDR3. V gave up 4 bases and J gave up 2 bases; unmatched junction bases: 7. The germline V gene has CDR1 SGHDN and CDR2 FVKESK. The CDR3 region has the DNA TGTGCCAGCAGCCTCGGGACTAGCGGGAGTAGAGCCTACAATGAGCAGTTCTTC. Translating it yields CASSLGTSGSRAYNEQFF.

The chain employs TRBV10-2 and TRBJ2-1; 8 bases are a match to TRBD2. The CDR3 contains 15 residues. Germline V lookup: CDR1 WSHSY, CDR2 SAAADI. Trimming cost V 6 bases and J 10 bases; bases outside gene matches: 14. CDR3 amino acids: CASREGTGGQREQFF. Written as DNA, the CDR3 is TGCGCCAGCAGAGAGGGTACGGGAGGGCAACGGGAGCAGTTCTTC.

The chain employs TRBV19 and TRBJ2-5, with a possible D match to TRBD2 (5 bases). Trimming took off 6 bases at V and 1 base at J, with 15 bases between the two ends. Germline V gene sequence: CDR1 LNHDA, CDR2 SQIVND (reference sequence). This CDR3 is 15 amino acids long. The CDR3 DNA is TGTGCCAGTAGCCCCCGGGAAGTAGCCCAAGAGACCCAGTACTTC. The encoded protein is CASSPREVAQETQYF.

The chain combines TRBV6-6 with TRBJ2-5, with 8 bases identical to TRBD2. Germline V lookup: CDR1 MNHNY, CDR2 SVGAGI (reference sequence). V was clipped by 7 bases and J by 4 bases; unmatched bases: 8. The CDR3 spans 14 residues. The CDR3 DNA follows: TGTGCCAGCACCCAGGGACTAGTCACAGAGACCCAGTACTTC. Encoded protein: CASTQGLVTETQYF.

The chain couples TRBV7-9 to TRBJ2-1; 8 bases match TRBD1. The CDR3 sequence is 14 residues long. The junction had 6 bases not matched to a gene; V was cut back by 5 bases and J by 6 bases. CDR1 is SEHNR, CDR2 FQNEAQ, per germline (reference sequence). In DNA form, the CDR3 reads TGTGCCAGCAGCCCCTGGACAGGGATCAATGAGCAGTTCTTC. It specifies CASSPWTGINEQFF.